The 14 T cell receptor beta chains below were found in one sample sequenced in a study of T cell responses to AZD1222 COVID-19 vaccine. Profiling relied on immunoSEQ multiplex PCR, and the TCRdb table lists in-frame clones only, not all of them. The sample consists of over 130,000 clones, more than 75% of them appearing once. Sequencing used peripheral blood, obtained 28 days after the second AZD1222 dose. The receptor source for this set is an adult who received the AZD1222 COVID-19 vaccine.

The chain joins TRBV5-5 to TRBJ1-2, with D possibly being TRBD1 (6 bases). The CDR3 has 14 amino acids. CDR1 is SGHKS and CDR2 is YYEKEE in the germline V gene (reference sequence). V lost 3 bases, J lost 4 bases, and 13 bases lay in between. Here the CDR3 DNA reads TGTGCCAGCAGCTCACTACAGGGAGTCTATGGCTACACCTTC. Translated, it gives CASSSLQGVYGYTF.

The chain recombines TRBV10-1 with TRBJ2-2; D perhaps matches TRBD1 (5 bases). CDR3 length: 17 residues. The germline V and J ends were trimmed by 6 bases and 2 bases, with 19 bases remaining between them. The germline gives CDR1 WNHNN, CDR2 SYGVQD (reference sequence). The chain's CDR3 is CASSPDRYYQNTGELFF. The CDR3 region has the DNA TGCGCCAGCAGCCCCGACAGATACTATCAAAACACCGGGGAGCTGTTTTTT.

The rearrangement links TRBV3-1 (or the pseudogene TRBV3-2) to TRBJ2-5; 10 bases match TRBD2. Germline values: CDR1 LGHDT, CDR2 YNNKEL (reference sequence). The trim removed 0 bases at V and 2 bases at J, leaving 9 bases unmatched. The CDR3 is 18 residues long. CDR3 DNA sequence: TGTGCCAGCAGCCAAGACCCCGCTTCTAGCGGGGGACAAGAGACCCAGTACTTC. Its translation: CASSQDPASSGGQETQYF.

J is TRBJ2-7 and V is TRBV16; a possible D gene is TRBD1 (5 bases). Trimming left V 5 bases short and J 1 base short, with 15 bases between. This CDR3 spans 15 amino acids. Germline-derived CDR1 and CDR2 are KGHSY and FQNENV. CDR3 in DNA: TGTGCCAGCAGCTCAGGGAAAGGGGTTTCCTACGAGCAGTACTTC. Its protein product is CASSSGKGVSYEQYF.

The chain combines TRBV7-3 with TRBJ2-7; 9 bases line up with TRBD1. Germline-derived CDR1 and CDR2 are SGHTA and FQGTGA. The CDR3 sequence is 14 residues long. The trim removed 3 bases at V and 6 bases at J, leaving 6 bases unmatched. The CDR3 nucleotides are TGTGCCAGCAGCTTCTCCGGGACAGGGACCGAGCAGTACTTC. Protein product: CASSFSGTGTEQYF.

This chain joins TRBV2 and TRBJ1-4, with D possibly being TRBD1 (6 bases). The CDR3 consists of 14 residues. CDR1 and CDR2 from the germline V gene are SNHLY and FYNNEI. The V gene lost 4 bases and the J gene lost 4 bases, with 10 bases spanning the gap. The CDR3 protein is CASSATGFNEKLFF. The CDR3, as DNA: TGTGCCAGCAGTGCGACAGGATTTAATGAAAAACTGTTTTTT. The full variable domain, completed using reference TRBV2 and TRBJ1-4, is EPEVTQTPSHQVTQMGQEVILRCVPISNHLYFYWYRQILGQKVEFLVSFYNNEISEKSEIFDDQFSVERPDGSNFTLKIRSTKLEDSAMYFCASSATGFNEKLFFGSGTQLSVL.

The V gene is TRBV5-4, the J gene TRBJ1-3, with D unclear. The CDR3 totals 15 residues. Germline V CDR1 and CDR2: SGHNT, YYREEE (reference sequence). Trimming took off 2 bases at V and 0 bases at J, with 9 bases between the two ends. The CDR3 nucleotides are TGTGCCAGCAGCTTAGACCAGAGCTCTGGAAACACCATATATTTT. This translates into CASSLDQSSGNTIYF.

This clone has ten or more counts. The chain carries TRBV15 and TRBJ1-2, with 7 bases identical to TRBD1. The V segment lost 4 bases and the J segment 5 bases; nucleotides outside the gene matches: 4. The CDR3 totals 13 residues. Germline-derived CDR1 and CDR2 are LNHNV and YYDKDF (reference sequence). Here the CDR3 reads CATSTSTGYGYTF. The CDR3 DNA follows: TGTGCCACCAGCACCTCGACAGGGTATGGCTACACCTTC.

CDR3 residues: CASSLGYRGQNEKLFF. In DNA, the CDR3 is TGTGCCAGCAGCTTGGGTTACAGGGGACAGAATGAAAAACTGTTTTTT. The chain joins TRBV5-8 to TRBJ1-4; 7 bases agree with TRBD1. Germline V gives CDR1 SGHTS, CDR2 YDEGEE. The CDR3 length is 16 residues. The V gene end was trimmed by 0 bases and the J gene end by 5 bases; junction bases not matched to a gene: 7. Full variable domain (missing parts from reference TRBV5-8 and TRBJ1-4): EAGVTQSPTHLIKTRGQQATLRCSPISGHTSVYWYQQALGLGLQFLLWYDEGEERNRGNFPPRFSGRQFPNYSSELNVNALELEDSALYLCASSLGYRGQNEKLFFGSGTQLSVL.

The chain links TRBV5-8 to TRBJ2-6; D may be TRBD2 (6 bases). The V gene's germline CDR1 is SGHTS and CDR2 YDEGEE. Trimming took off 0 bases at V and 1 base at J, with 14 bases between the two ends. There are 18 residues in the CDR3. The CDR3 region is CASSLVVAALSGANVLTF. CDR3 nucleotide sequence: TGTGCCAGCAGCTTGGTGGTAGCGGCCCTTTCTGGGGCCAACGTCCTGACTTTC.

The chain carries TRBV6-6 and TRBJ1-1; D perhaps matches TRBD1 (5 bases). V dropped 1 base and J dropped 2 bases, with 11 bases sitting between them. Germline V gene data show CDR1 as MNHNY and CDR2 as SVGAGI (reference sequence). CDR3 length equals 15 residues. CDR3 protein: CASSYFQGYNTEAFF. As DNA, the CDR3 is TGTGCCAGCAGTTACTTTCAGGGATACAACACTGAAGCTTTCTTT.

This rearrangement joins TRBV28 to TRBJ2-2; D might be TRBD1 or TRBD2, each matching 5 bases. The germline gives CDR1 MDHEN, CDR2 SYDVKM. This CDR3 has 15 amino acids. V was pared by 5 bases and J by 3 bases, with 13 bases between. The CDR3 is CASSTTGTHTGELFF. DNA of the CDR3: TGTGCCAGCAGTACTACCGGGACCCACACCGGGGAGCTGTTTTTT.

J is TRBJ2-1 and V is TRBV3-1 (or the pseudogene TRBV3-2); a possible D gene is TRBD2 (7 bases). The germline V and J ends were trimmed by 8 bases and 2 bases, with 13 bases remaining between them. This CDR3 is built from 14 residues. Germline-derived CDR1 and CDR2 are LGHDT and YNNKEL (reference sequence). This CDR3 reads CASGGGGAYNEQFF. CDR3 sequence (DNA): TGTGCCAGCGGAGGGGGGGGCGCCTACAATGAGCAGTTCTTC.

V and J are TRBV20-1 and TRBJ2-3, with D unresolved. This CDR3 is built from 11 residues. The V end lost 6 bases, the J end lost 6 bases, and 10 bases lay between the germline ends. Germline assignment: CDR1 DFQATT and CDR2 SNEGSKA (reference sequence). Here the CDR3 reads CSASDADTQYF. The CDR3 bases are TGCAGTGCCTCAGACGCGGATACGCAGTATTTT.